Ten or more counts support the clone carrying this TCR beta chain. The sample is drawn from a study of T cells after yellow fever vaccination. The authors made TCR cDNA by 5'RACE template switching, adding a universal primer site and UMIs. TCRdb re-called the 5' RACE reads through MiXCR, storing one row per CDR3 protein. Of 150,000 to 200,000 distinct CDR3 sequences in the sample, about 11% were seen once. Germline V gene sequence: CDR1 SNHLY, CDR2 FYNNEI. The V gene lost 9 bases and the J gene lost 5 bases, with 17 bases spanning the gap. The CDR3 totals 13 residues. Sequencing used CD8+ T cells sorted from PBMCs, obtained 15 days after the yellow fever booster vaccination. This chain uses TRBV2 with TRBJ2-7; tentatively, D is TRBD1 (5 bases). This sequence was found in a man aged 18 to 29 who received the YFV17D yellow fever vaccine. The CDR3 is CAREGDRSDEQYF. In nucleotides, the CDR3 is TGTGCCAGAGAAGGAGACAGATCGGACGAGCAGTACTTC.